This TCR beta chain was identified during a study of T cells in Graves' hyperthyroidism and ophthalmopathy. Authors of the study amplified TCR beta CDR3 regions from RNA transcripts. First-round RT-PCR with HTBI primers amplified the TCR CDR3 region. Using its own MiXCR run on the multiplex PCR reads, TCRdb lists one record per CDR3 protein. The sample gives about 740,000 distinct CDR3 sequences, 13% to 15% of which show up once; more than 8.5% is in the top ten. The CDR3 has 16 residues. Trimming cost V 0 bases and J 6 bases; bases outside gene matches: 7. Germline lookup yields CDR1 SGHTA and CDR2 FQGNSA. The table lists this clonotype with a few counts.

What was sequenced was blood. This chain connects TRBV7-2 to TRBJ2-1, with 8 bases identical to TRBD1. The TCR was taken from a woman between 18 and 29 years old with Graves' hyperthyroidism. This CDR3 is CASSLAGTGAFNEQFF. For the CDR3, the DNA is TGTGCCAGCAGCTTAGCAGGGACAGGCGCTTTCAATGAGCAGTTCTTC.